The present entry profiles one T cell receptor (beta chain) with its context. Its target is unknown. This record belongs to a study of CD8 T cells in ankylosing spondylitis. Broader study findings: Disease-linked clones were CD8+ and relatively rare in peripheral blood. Several of the motif variants were reported before in synovial fluid and blood from reactive arthritis.

Quantitative 5'-RACE with molecular barcodes was used to make the TCR beta libraries. TCRdb independently ran MiXCR on the 5' RACE reads; one entry per CDR3 protein. The sample contains approximately 200,000 distinct CDR3 sequences, approximately 12% of which appear only once. The CDR3 has 14 amino acids. Germline V gives CDR1 KGHSH, CDR2 LQKENI. The germline V and J ends were trimmed by 7 bases and 5 bases, with 15 bases remaining between them. The clonotype was recovered from a female donor with ankylosing spondylitis or in good health (not recorded which). The chain uses TRBV18 and TRBJ2-4; D tentatively fits TRBD1 or TRBD2 (5 bases each). The sequenced material came from blood, either unsorted or a sorted T cell fraction (not recorded which). The CDR3 DNA is TGTGCCAGCTTTGGGCAACTAGGGGAAAACATTCAGTACTTC. Protein sequence: CASFGQLGENIQYF.